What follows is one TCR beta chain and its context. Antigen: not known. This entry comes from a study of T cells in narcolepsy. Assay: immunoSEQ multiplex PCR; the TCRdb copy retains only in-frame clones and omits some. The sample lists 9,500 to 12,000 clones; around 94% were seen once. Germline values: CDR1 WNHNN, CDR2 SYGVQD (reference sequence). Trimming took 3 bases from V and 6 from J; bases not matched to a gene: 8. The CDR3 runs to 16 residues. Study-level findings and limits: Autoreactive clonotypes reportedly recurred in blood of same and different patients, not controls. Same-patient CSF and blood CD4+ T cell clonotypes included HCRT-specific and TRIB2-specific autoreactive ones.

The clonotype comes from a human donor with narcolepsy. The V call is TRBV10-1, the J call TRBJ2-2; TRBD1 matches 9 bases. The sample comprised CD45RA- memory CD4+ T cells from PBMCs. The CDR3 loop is CASSDQGTGHAGELFF. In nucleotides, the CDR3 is TGCGCCAGCAGTGACCAGGGGACAGGGCATGCCGGGGAGCTGTTTTTT.